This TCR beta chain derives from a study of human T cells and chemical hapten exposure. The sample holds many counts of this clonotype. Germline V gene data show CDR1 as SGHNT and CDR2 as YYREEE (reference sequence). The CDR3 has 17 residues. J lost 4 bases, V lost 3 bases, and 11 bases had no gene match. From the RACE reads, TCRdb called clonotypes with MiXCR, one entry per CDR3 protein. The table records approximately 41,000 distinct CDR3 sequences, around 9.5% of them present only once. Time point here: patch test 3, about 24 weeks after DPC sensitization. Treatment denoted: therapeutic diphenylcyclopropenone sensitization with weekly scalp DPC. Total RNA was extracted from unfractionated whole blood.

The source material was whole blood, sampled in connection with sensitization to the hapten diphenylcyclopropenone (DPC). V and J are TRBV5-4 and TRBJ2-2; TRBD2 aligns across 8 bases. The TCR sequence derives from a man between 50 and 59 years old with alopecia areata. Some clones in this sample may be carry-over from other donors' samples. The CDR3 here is CASSSNRAGAGTGELFF. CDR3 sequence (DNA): TGTGCCAGCAGCTCGAACCGAGCGGGAGCGGGCACCGGGGAGCTGTTTTTT. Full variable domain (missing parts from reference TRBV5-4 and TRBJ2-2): ETGVTQSPTHLIKTRGQQVTLRCSSQSGHNTVSWYQQALGQGPQFIFQYYREEENGRGNFPPRFSGLQFPNYSSELNVNALELDDSALYLCASSSNRAGAGTGELFFGEGSRLTVL.